One T cell receptor (beta chain) is described in this entry. The CDR3 sequence is 14 residues long. The germline V gene encodes CDR1 SGHAT and CDR2 FQNNGV. V was cut by 5 bases and J by 0 bases, with 11 bases left in between. This entry comes from a study of CDR3 diversity in severe acne. One entry per CDR3 protein, called by TCRdb with MiXCR from the PCR reads. Among about 90,000 distinct CDR3 sequences listed, around 50% were seen once. The origin of this receptor is a male donor in good health, serving as a control. V gene TRBV11-2 combines with J gene TRBJ2-7, with D maybe TRBD2 (5 bases). The material sequenced was blood. The CDR3 DNA follows: TGTGCCAGCAGCGTAGCCGGGGACTCCTACGAGCAGTACTTC. Its protein product is CASSVAGDSYEQYF.